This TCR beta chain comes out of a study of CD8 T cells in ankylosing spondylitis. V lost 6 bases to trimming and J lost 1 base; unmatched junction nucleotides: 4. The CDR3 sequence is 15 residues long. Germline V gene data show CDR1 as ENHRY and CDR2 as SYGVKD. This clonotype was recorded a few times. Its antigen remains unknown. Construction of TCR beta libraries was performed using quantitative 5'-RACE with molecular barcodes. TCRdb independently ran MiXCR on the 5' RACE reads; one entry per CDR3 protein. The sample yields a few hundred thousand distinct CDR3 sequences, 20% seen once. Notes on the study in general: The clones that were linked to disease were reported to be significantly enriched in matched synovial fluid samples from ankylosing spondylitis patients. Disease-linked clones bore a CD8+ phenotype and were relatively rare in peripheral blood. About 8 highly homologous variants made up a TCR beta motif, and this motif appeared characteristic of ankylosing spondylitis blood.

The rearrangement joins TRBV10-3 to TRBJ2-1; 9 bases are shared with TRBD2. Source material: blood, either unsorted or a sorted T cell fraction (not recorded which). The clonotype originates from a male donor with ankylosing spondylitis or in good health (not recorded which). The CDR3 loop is CAIRSSGNSYNEQFF. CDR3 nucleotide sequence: TGTGCCATCAGGTCTAGCGGGAATTCCTACAATGAGCAGTTCTTC.